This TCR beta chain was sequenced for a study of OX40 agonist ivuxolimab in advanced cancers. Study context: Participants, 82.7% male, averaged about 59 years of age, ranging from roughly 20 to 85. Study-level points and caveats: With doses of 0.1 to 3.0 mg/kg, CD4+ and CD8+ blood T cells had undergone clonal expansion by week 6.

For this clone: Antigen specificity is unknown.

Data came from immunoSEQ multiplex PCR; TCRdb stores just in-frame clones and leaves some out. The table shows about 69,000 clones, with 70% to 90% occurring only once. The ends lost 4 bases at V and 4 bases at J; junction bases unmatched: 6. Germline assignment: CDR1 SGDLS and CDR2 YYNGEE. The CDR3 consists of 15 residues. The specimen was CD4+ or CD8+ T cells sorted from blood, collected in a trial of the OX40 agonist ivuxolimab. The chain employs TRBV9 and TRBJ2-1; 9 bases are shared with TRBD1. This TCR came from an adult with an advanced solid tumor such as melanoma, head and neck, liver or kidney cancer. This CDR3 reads CASSTGQGPYNEQFF. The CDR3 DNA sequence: TGTGCCAGCAGCACAGGACAGGGGCCATACAATGAGCAGTTCTTC.